The sequence of this TCR beta chain was determined in a study of blood T cell repertoires in COVID-19. Participant ages covered roughly 18 to 89 years across 20 to 25 US areas. Clinical history as reported by participants underpinned cohort assignment. Recovered Cohort 3 donors showed two negative PCRs, clearance, or symptom resolution. This clone was recorded only once. Looked up from germline, CDR1 is SGHRS and CDR2 is YFSETQ. Trimming took 1 base from V and 7 from J, leaving 15 bases between them. The CDR3 length is 16 residues. The data were produced by immunoSEQ multiplex PCR, yet TCRdb's version contains in-frame clones alone and is incomplete. The sample contains about 370,000 clones, 80% to 90% of which appear only once.

The chain recombines TRBV5-1 with TRBJ1-6, with D possibly matching TRBD1 (5 bases). This receptor was taken from a man between 18 and 35 years old who had recovered from COVID-19. Sequencing input: PBMCs or T cells enriched from blood (not recorded which). Here the CDR3 reads CASSLTWGVGNSPLHF. Written as DNA, the CDR3 is TGCGCCAGCAGCTTGACCTGGGGGGTGGGAAATTCACCCCTCCACTTT.